This entry describes one TCR beta chain. This specimen comes from a study of shared clonotypes between healthy human individuals. V was shortened by 1 base and J by 9 bases, with 16 bases between the two germline ends. CDR1 SGHTA and CDR2 FQGNSA come from the germline V gene. The CDR3 totals 15 residues. TCRdb keeps only in-frame clones here, not all; method: immunoSEQ multiplex PCR. This repertoire shows roughly 2.4 million clones, approximately 94% found once; its top ten account for about 0.13%. The clonotype originates from a young man in good health. The gene calls are TRBV7-2 and TRBJ1-5; D perhaps matches TRBD1 (5 bases). Source material: naive CD4+ T cells sorted from blood. Subset reported: CD45RA+ positively selected. CDR3 sequence reads: CASSLDGTAARPQHF. The DNA for the CDR3 is TGTGCCAGCAGCTTAGATGGGACCGCAGCGAGGCCCCAGCATTTT. The entire variable domain, with the rest obtained from reference TRBV7-2 and TRBJ1-5, is as follows: GAGVSQSPSNKVTEKGKDVELRCDPISGHTALYWYRQSLGQGLEFLIYFQGNSAPDKSGLPSDRFSAERTGGSVSTLTIQRTQQEDSAVYLCASSLDGTAARPQHFGDGTRLSIL.